Sequencing of this TCR beta chain was carried out in a study of blood T cell repertoires in COVID-19. Study in general: Acute-phase and convalescent COVID-19 samples originated in the United States, Italy and Spain.

Assay: immunoSEQ multiplex PCR; the TCRdb copy retains only in-frame clones and omits some. The sample has about 480,000 clones, roughly nine tenths seen once. The ends were cut back, 4 bases at V and 5 bases at J, with 15 bases in the middle. CDR3 length: 14 amino acids. Germline V gene sequence: CDR1 SGDLS, CDR2 YYNGEE. This receptor was identified in a woman aged 45-65 years with COVID-19, enrolled during active disease. The chain has TRBV9 and TRBJ2-5; D unresolved. What was sequenced was peripheral blood. The CDR3 protein is CASSPPVSSETQYF. The CDR3 nucleotides read TGTGCCAGCAGCCCTCCGGTGAGCTCCGAGACCCAGTACTTC.